These 6 T cell receptor beta chains came from one sample sequenced in a study of blood T cell repertoires in COVID-19. Data came from immunoSEQ multiplex PCR; TCRdb stores just in-frame clones and leaves some out. In the table there are roughly 250,000 clones, about 86% of which are singletons. What was sequenced was PBMCs or T cells enriched from blood (not recorded which). The receptors derive from a woman aged 40 to 55 with acute COVID-19.

The rearrangement links TRBV5-1 to TRBJ2-2, with a possible D match to TRBD1 (6 bases). Trimming took off 4 bases at V and 5 bases at J, with 9 bases between the two ends. Germline CDR1 and CDR2: SGHRS and YFSETQ. CDR3 length equals 13 residues. CDR3 nucleotide sequence: TGCGCCAGCAGCGTAACAGGGACCGGGGAGCTGTTTTTT. Residues: CASSVTGTGELFF. Full variable domain (rest looked up from reference TRBV5-1 and TRBJ2-2): KAGVTQTPRYLIKTRGQQVTLSCSPISGHRSVSWYQQTPGQGLQFLFEYFSETQRNKGNFPGRFSGRQFSNSRSEMNVSTLELGDSALYLCASSVTGTGELFFGEGSRLTVL.

The chain combines TRBV3-1 (or the pseudogene TRBV3-2) with TRBJ2-5, with TRBD2 matching over 9 bases. The CDR3 is 13 residues long. V dropped 4 bases and J dropped 7; count of bases not matched to a gene: 4. The germline gives CDR1 LGHDT, CDR2 YNNKEL (reference sequence). CDR3 residues: CASSRGTSWTQYF. CDR3 coding DNA: TGTGCCAGCAGCCGAGGGACTAGCTGGACCCAGTACTTC.

The CDR3 coding sequence is TGTGCCAGCAGGCGGTACAGGGAAAGGGACACCGGGGAGCTGTTTTTT. It codes for CASRRYRERDTGELFF. The genes are TRBV11-3 and TRBJ2-2, with a weak D call TRBD1 (6 bases). The CDR3 loop spans 16 amino acids. Trimming took 6 bases from V and 3 from J, leaving 17 bases between them. Per germline, CDR1 SGHNT and CDR2 YENEEA.

This chain joins TRBV28 and TRBJ1-1; 12 nucleotides agree with TRBD1. There are 15 residues in the CDR3. Looked up from germline, CDR1 is MDHEN and CDR2 is SYDVKM. With 6 bases clipped from V and 4 bases from J, the junction kept 6 bases outside the gene matches. The CDR3 region has the DNA TGTGCCAGCAGGGCCGGGACAGGGGGCTCCACTGAAGCTTTCTTT. Its protein is CASRAGTGGSTEAFF.

The rearrangement joins TRBV15 to TRBJ2-1; unclear D gene. Deletions cut 2 bases from V and 8 bases from J, with 25 bases between. There are 18 residues in the CDR3. The germline gives CDR1 LNHNV, CDR2 YYDKDF (reference sequence). The CDR3 DNA is TGTGCCACCAGCAGACTCCGCCGATTGGGCTCTCTGCCCGATGAGCAGTTCTTC. Its protein is CATSRLRRLGSLPDEQFF.

This sequence joins TRBV9 and TRBJ1-5; 7 bases fit TRBD1. Germline V lookup: CDR1 SGDLS, CDR2 YYNGEE. The trim removed 4 bases at V and 7 bases at J, leaving 11 bases unmatched. CDR3 size: 15 residues. The DNA of the CDR3 is TGTGCCAGCAGCACAGAAGACAGGGCCGGCCAGCCCCAGCATTTT. It translates to CASSTEDRAGQPQHF. Drawing the rest from reference TRBV9 and TRBJ1-5, the complete variable domain is DSGVTQTPKHLITATGQRVTLRCSPRSGDLSVYWYQQSLDQGLQFLIQYYNGEERAKGNILERFSAQQFPDLHSELNLSSLELGDSALYFCASSTEDRAGQPQHFGDGTRLSIL.